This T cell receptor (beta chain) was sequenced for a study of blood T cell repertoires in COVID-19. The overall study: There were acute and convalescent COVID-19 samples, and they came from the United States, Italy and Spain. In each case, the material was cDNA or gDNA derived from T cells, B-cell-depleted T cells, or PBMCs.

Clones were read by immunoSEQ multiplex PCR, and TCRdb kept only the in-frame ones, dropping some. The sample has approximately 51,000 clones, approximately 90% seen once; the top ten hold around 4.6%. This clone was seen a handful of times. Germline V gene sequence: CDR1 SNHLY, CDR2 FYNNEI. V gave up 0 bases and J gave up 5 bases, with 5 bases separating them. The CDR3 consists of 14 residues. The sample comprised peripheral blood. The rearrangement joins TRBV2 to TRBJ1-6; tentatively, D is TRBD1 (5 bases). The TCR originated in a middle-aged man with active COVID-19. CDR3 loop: CASSEAGDNSPLHF. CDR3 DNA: TGTGCCAGCAGTGAAGCAGGGGATAATTCACCCCTCCACTTT.